The 20 T cell receptor beta chains below were found in one sample sequenced in a study of patients and donors after allogeneic stem cell transplantation. TCRdb reprocessed the RT-PCR reads with MiXCR, giving one entry per CDR3 protein. The sample consists of 900,000 to 1,000,000 distinct CDR3 sequences, 18% of them appearing once. The sample was blood, either unsorted or a sorted T cell fraction (not recorded which). These receptors were taken from a human donor who was either an allogeneic HSCT recipient or a stem cell or donor lymphocyte infusion donor (not recorded which). It is not recorded whose cells these are; they may come from a transplant donor.

This rearrangement joins TRBV28 to TRBJ2-5, with 7 bases aligning to TRBD1. The CDR3 has 13 residues. Germline V gene lookup returns CDR1 MDHEN and CDR2 SYDVKM. J was trimmed by 0 bases and V by 6 bases; bases with no gene match: 1. The CDR3 reads CASRDRYQETQYF. In DNA, the CDR3 is TGTGCCAGCAGGGACAGGTACCAAGAGACCCAGTACTTC.

The genes are TRBV6-1 and TRBJ1-5; tentatively, D is TRBD1 (5 bases). V lost 8 bases and J 0 bases, leaving 14 bases between the germline ends. This CDR3 region has 15 residues. Germline V lookup: CDR1 MNHNS, CDR2 SASEGT. The CDR3 protein is CASADTGFSNQPQHF. For the CDR3, the DNA is TGTGCCAGCGCGGACACGGGGTTTAGCAATCAGCCCCAGCATTTT.

This clonotype has more than one count but fewer than ten. This chain links TRBV10-3 with TRBJ1-4, with D unclear. Germline CDR1 and CDR2: ENHRY and SYGVKD. The length of the CDR3 is 16 residues. Trimming took off 4 bases at V and 8 bases at J, with 20 bases between the two ends. CDR3 in DNA: TGTGCCATCAGTGGAGGAGGACTTACTCGTCGGGAAAAACTGTTTTTT. Its translation is CAISGGGLTRREKLFF.

The chain employs TRBV6-5 and TRBJ1-1; perhaps TRBD1 as D (6 bases). Trimming shortened V by 4 bases and J by 3 bases, and 15 bases separated the two germline ends. The CDR3 sequence is 15 residues long. Germline lookup yields CDR1 MNHEY and CDR2 SVGAGI. CDR3 coding DNA: TGTGCCAGCAGTTCTGGACAGCCCGGGCACACTGAAGCTTTCTTT. This encodes CASSSGQPGHTEAFF.

In this sample, this clonotype turned up a few times. The chain is built from TRBV18 and TRBJ1-1; weak D call: TRBD1 (5 bases). In germline, CDR1 is KGHSH, CDR2 LQKENI. The CDR3 totals 14 residues. Trimming cost V 2 bases and J 4 bases, with 11 bases left between them. CDR3 sequence reads: CASSPIRGATEAFF. In DNA form, the CDR3 reads TGTGCCAGCTCACCAATTAGGGGCGCCACTGAAGCTTTCTTT.

This chain joins TRBV20-1 and TRBJ2-1, with D possibly matching TRBD2 (6 bases). Trimming took off 0 bases at V and 6 bases at J, with 12 bases between the two ends. CDR1 DFQATT and CDR2 SNEGSKA come from the germline V gene (reference sequence). The CDR3 is 14 residues long. The CDR3 DNA follows: TGCAGTGCTAGAGATTATGTAGCGGCCAATGAGCAGTTCTTC. Translating gives CSARDYVAANEQFF.

The rearrangement links TRBV12-3 or TRBV12-4 to TRBJ1-5, with a tentative D call TRBD1 (5 bases). The CDR3 is 16 residues long. The V and J ends lost 3 bases and 0 bases respectively, with 12 bases between them. CDR3 bases: TGTGCCAGCAGTTTTAGGGGACCGAATAGCAATCAGCCCCAGCATTTT. It codes for CASSFRGPNSNQPQHF.

This clonotype was seen only a few times. V is TRBV7-8 and J is TRBJ1-1; D is perhaps TRBD1 (5 bases). The CDR3 has 15 residues. The ends were cut back, 6 bases at V and 1 base at J, with 15 bases in the middle. The germline V gene encodes CDR1 SGHVS and CDR2 FQNEAQ. CDR3 in amino acids: CASRLDWTTNTEAFF. In nucleotides, the CDR3 is TGTGCCAGCAGACTCGATTGGACAACGAACACTGAAGCTTTCTTT.

Only a few counts were recorded for this clonotype. V usage is TRBV29-1 and J usage is TRBJ2-7, with TRBD1 matching 10 bases. Germline lookup yields CDR1 SQVTM and CDR2 ANQGSEA. J gave up 1 base and V 6 bases, and 6 bases lay outside the gene matches. This CDR3 has 14 amino acids. This CDR3 reads CSVRDRGPSYEQYF. The CDR3 DNA reads TGCAGCGTCAGAGACAGGGGGCCTTCCTACGAGCAGTACTTC.

This clonotype was found a few times. The chain combines TRBV4-1 with TRBJ2-2; D remains unclear. Germline lookup yields CDR1 MGHRA and CDR2 YSYEKL. V gave up 6 bases and J gave up 5 bases, with 16 bases separating them. CDR3 length: 15 residues. CDR3 nucleotides: TGCGCCAGCAGTTATGGGCCAAGATCTACCGGGGAGCTGTTTTTT. It is translated as CASSYGPRSTGELFF.

This clonotype was observed many times. The chain links TRBV12-3 or TRBV12-4 to TRBJ2-7; D call uncertain. The ends were cut back, 3 bases at V and 6 bases at J, with 12 bases in the middle. The CDR3 is made up of 13 amino acids. The chain's CDR3 is CASSFDGPTEQYF. The CDR3 DNA reads TGTGCCAGCAGTTTCGATGGCCCGACCGAGCAGTACTTC.

This clonotype was observed a few times. The gene calls are TRBV28 and TRBJ2-7, with 10 positions matching TRBD1. With V trimmed by 2 bases and J by 5 bases, 6 bases remained unmatched. CDR3 length: 15 residues. Germline V lookup: CDR1 MDHEN, CDR2 SYDVKM. The CDR3 DNA is TGTGCCAGCAGTTTAATGGGACAGGGGAGCCACGAGCAGTACTTC. Protein product: CASSLMGQGSHEQYF. Looking up the rest from reference TRBV28 and TRBJ2-7 gives the full variable domain: DVKVTQSSRYLVKRTGEKVFLECVQDMDHENMFWYRQDPGLGLRLIYFSYDVKMKEKGDIPEGYSVSREKKERFSLILESASTNQTSMYLCASSLMGQGSHEQYFGPGTRLTVT.

This clonotype was picked up a small number of times. This chain joins TRBV10-3 and TRBJ2-6; D possibly corresponds to TRBD2 (5 bases). The V and J ends lost 0 bases and 0 bases respectively, with 12 bases between them. Germline V gives CDR1 ENHRY, CDR2 SYGVKD. CDR3 size: 18 residues. CDR3 in DNA: TGTGCCATCAGTGAGTCCCTTTTTCGGGGCTCTGGGGCCAACGTCCTGACTTTC. It is translated as CAISESLFRGSGANVLTF.

This clonotype has only a few counts. This rearrangement joins TRBV7-2 to TRBJ1-5; the D is unclear. The V end lost 0 bases, the J end lost 11 bases, and 14 bases lay between the germline ends. The CDR3 length is 14 residues. Germline CDR1 reads SGHTA; CDR2 reads FQGNSA. Written as DNA, the CDR3 is TGTGCCAGCAGCTTAGCCGTGGCCAAGGGTACCCAGCATTTT. It specifies CASSLAVAKGTQHF.

This clonotype appeared a few times. V gene TRBV24-1 combines with J gene TRBJ2-7; 10 bases map to TRBD1. The germline gives CDR1 KGHDR, CDR2 SFDVKD. The CDR3 spans 14 residues. V trimming: 3 bases; J trimming: 3 bases; junction bases outside the gene matches: 1. CDR3 residues: CATSDRDRGYEQYF. CDR3 coding DNA: TGTGCCACCAGTGATAGGGACAGGGGCTACGAGCAGTACTTC.

The table lists this clonotype with a few counts. This chain joins TRBV9 and TRBJ2-1; D gene uncertain. Trimming removed 3 bases from V and 7 bases from J, with 11 bases in between. In germline, CDR1 is SGDLS, CDR2 YYNGEE. The length of the CDR3 is 13 residues. The DNA of the CDR3 is TGTGCCAGCAGCGCCGAGTTAGGAAATGAGCAGTTCTTC. Encoded protein: CASSAELGNEQFF. Full variable domain (rest looked up from reference TRBV9 and TRBJ2-1): DSGVTQTPKHLITATGQRVTLRCSPRSGDLSVYWYQQSLDQGLQFLIQYYNGEERAKGNILERFSAQQFPDLHSELNLSSLELGDSALYFCASSAELGNEQFFGPGTRLTVL.

The chain recombines TRBV4-2 with TRBJ2-7; 13 positions agree with TRBD2. V shed 4 bases and J 1 base; nucleotides not matched to a gene: 7. Germline CDR1 reads LGHNA; CDR2 reads YNFKEQ. This CDR3 is built from 17 residues. The CDR3 DNA follows: TGTGCCAGCAGCCTTTGGGGACTAGCGGGAAGTTCCTACGAGCAGTACTTC. Translation gives CASSLWGLAGSSYEQYF.

The chain couples TRBV29-1 to TRBJ2-6; D not certain. Germline V lookup: CDR1 SQVTM, CDR2 ANQGSEA. The CDR3 is made up of 15 amino acids. Trimming took 2 bases from V and 0 from J, leaving 8 bases between them. CDR3 in amino acids: CSVELVGSGANVLTF. CDR3 bases: TGCAGCGTTGAATTGGTTGGCTCTGGGGCCAACGTCCTGACTTTC.

DNA of the CDR3: TGTGCCAGCAGCGTAGCTCCCTCGGGCGGGGTGGGCTACGAGCAGTACTTC. Translating gives CASSVAPSGGVGYEQYF. The J gene is TRBJ2-7, the V gene TRBV9, with D possibly matching TRBD2 (6 bases). CDR3 length equals 17 residues. Looked up from germline, CDR1 is SGDLS and CDR2 is YYNGEE. V was clipped by 0 bases and J by 3 bases, with 19 bases between them.

V gene TRBV20-1 combines with J gene TRBJ2-3; 13 bases agree with TRBD2. The V gene end was trimmed by 0 bases and the J gene end by 2 bases; junction bases not matched to a gene: 11. The CDR3 is made up of 19 amino acids. The germline V gene has CDR1 DFQATT and CDR2 SNEGSKA (reference sequence). The CDR3 is CSARDFPGLAGVTTDTQYF. CDR3 in DNA: TGCAGTGCTAGAGATTTCCCAGGACTAGCGGGAGTCACCACAGATACGCAGTATTTT.